One T cell receptor (beta chain) is described in this entry. What it binds is not known. The protocol was immunoSEQ multiplex PCR, while the TCRdb copy is restricted to in-frame clones and leaves out a portion. The data contain around 100,000 clones, around 90% of them singletons. The record originates from a study of graft-versus-host responses after intestinal transplantation. Study overall: The whole recipient group had anti-thymocyte globulin induction followed by tacrolimus and steroids for about three years.

Unmatched junction bases numbered 5, after V lost 2 bases and J lost 4 bases. CDR3 size: 15 residues. Germline CDR1 SGHTS, CDR2 YDEGEE. General observations from the study: Declines in HvG clones occurring early post-transplant were associated with peak circulating GvH clone levels. Within the allografts of patients who had graft-donor T cell macrochimerism, graft-versus-host to host-versus-graft clonal ratios were high.

The receptor was derived from a human donor who was the organ donor for an intestinal transplant. V is TRBV5-8 and J is TRBJ2-3; TRBD1 aligns across 9 bases. Sequencing used unstimulated CD4+ T cells sorted from spleen or lymph node cells, obtained before transplant. DNA for the CDR3: TGTGCCAGCAGCTTTGGGACAGGGTCCCCAGATACGCAGTATTTT. Protein: CASSFGTGSPDTQYF.